The rows below give T cell receptor beta chains drawn from one sample of a study of cytomegalovirus exposure and HLA in healthy donors. Produced via immunoSEQ multiplex PCR; TCRdb's table is partial and in-frame only. The sample gives tens of thousands of clones, more than 60% of which show up once; 12% to 15% is in the top ten. The sample comprised PBMCs. The receptor source for this set is a male donor in good health and CMV-seropositive. CDR3s include the opening cysteine and the closing phenylalanine or tryptophan. D genes are given only for firm matches. Some rows mark clone size as missing; the rest say once, few, many or name a class of expanded clone.

D gene: TRBD2
clone size: few
J gene: TRBJ2-4
V gene: TRBV13
CDR3 protein: CASSLGGLAEENIQYF
CDR3 DNA: TGTGCCAGCAGCTTAGGAGGACTAGCCGAGGAAAACATTCAGTACTTC

D gene: TRBD1
clone size: NA
J gene: TRBJ1-1
V gene: TRBV27
CDR3 protein: CASSLGTANTEAFF
CDR3 DNA: TGTGCCAGCAGTTTAGGGACAGCGAACACTGAAGCTTTCTTT

D gene: NA
clone size: NA
J gene: TRBJ2-7
V gene: TRBV7-9
CDR3 protein: CASSFGGTYEQYF
CDR3 DNA: TGTGCCAGCAGCTTTGGGGGGACCTACGAGCAGTACTTC

D gene: NA
clone size: few
J gene: TRBJ1-3
V gene: TRBV5-6
CDR3 protein: CASSMPGVAGNTIYF
CDR3 DNA: TGTGCCAGCAGCATGCCAGGGGTAGCTGGAAACACCATATATTTT

D gene: NA
clone size: NA
J gene: TRBJ2-1
V gene: TRBV7-9
CDR3 protein: CASSTTGLEQFF
CDR3 DNA: TGTGCCAGCAGCACCACAGGGCTTGAGCAGTTCTTC

D gene: NA
clone size: NA
J gene: TRBJ1-1
V gene: TRBV7-2
CDR3 protein: CASSPGSYTEAFF
CDR3 DNA: TGTGCCAGCAGCCCAGGCTCGTACACTGAAGCTTTCTTT

D gene: NA
clone size: NA
J gene: TRBJ1-1
V gene: TRBV7-9
CDR3 protein: CASSLSEGAEAFF
CDR3 DNA: TGTGCCAGCAGCTTGTCGGAGGGCGCTGAAGCTTTCTTT

D gene: TRBD2
clone size: NA
J gene: TRBJ2-7
V gene: TRBV6-6
CDR3 protein: CASNQRGGPYEQYF
CDR3 DNA: TGTGCCAGCAATCAACGGGGGGGCCCCTACGAGCAGTACTTC

D gene: TRBD1
clone size: NA
J gene: TRBJ1-4
V gene: TRBV5-5
CDR3 protein: CASSRDRNEKLFF
CDR3 DNA: TGTGCCAGCAGCAGGGACAGAAACGAAAAACTGTTTTTT

D gene: NA
clone size: NA
J gene: TRBJ2-5
V gene: TRBV7-9
CDR3 protein: CASSDYQGGETQYF
CDR3 DNA: TGTGCCAGCAGCGATTATCAGGGAGGAGAGACCCAGTACTTC

D gene: TRBD2
clone size: NA
J gene: TRBJ2-7
V gene: TRBV4-2
CDR3 protein: CASSQPGLAGDYEQYF
CDR3 DNA: TGTGCCAGCAGCCAACCCGGACTAGCGGGTGACTACGAGCAGTACTTC

D gene: NA
clone size: once
J gene: TRBJ1-2
V gene: TRBV6-5
CDR3 protein: CASSPSGYGYTF
CDR3 DNA: TGTGCCAGCAGTCCGTCGGGCTATGGCTACACCTTC

D gene: NA
clone size: NA
J gene: TRBJ1-1
V gene: TRBV5-5
CDR3 protein: CASSLDGGALKAFF
CDR3 DNA: TGTGCCAGCAGCTTGGACGGTGGGGCACTTAAAGCTTTCTTT

D gene: NA
clone size: once
J gene: TRBJ1-3
V gene: TRBV2
CDR3 protein: CASSPEGGSGNTIYF
CDR3 DNA: TGTGCCAGCAGCCCCGAGGGGGGGTCTGGAAACACCATATATTTT

D gene: TRBD1
clone size: NA
J gene: TRBJ2-5
V gene: TRBV6-5
CDR3 protein: CASSRGGAGQETQYF
CDR3 DNA: TGTGCCAGCAGCCGAGGGGGCGCTGGGCAAGAGACCCAGTACTTC

D gene: TRBD1
clone size: NA
J gene: TRBJ1-6
V gene: TRBV12-5
CDR3 protein: CASGLGRTGDSPLHF
CDR3 DNA: TGTGCTAGTGGTTTGGGACGGACAGGGGATTCACCCCTCCACTTT

D gene: NA
clone size: few
J gene: TRBJ1-2
V gene: TRBV6-1
CDR3 protein: CASSERGNYGYTF
CDR3 DNA: TGTGCCAGCAGTGAGAGGGGGAACTATGGCTACACCTTC

D gene: TRBD2
clone size: NA
J gene: TRBJ2-7
V gene: TRBV4-3
CDR3 protein: CASSQEVAGGLEQYF
CDR3 DNA: TGCGCCAGCAGCCAAGAAGTAGCGGGGGGCCTCGAGCAGTACTTC

D gene: TRBD1
clone size: NA
J gene: TRBJ1-2
V gene: TRBV4-3
CDR3 protein: CASSQDYSGTAAYTF
CDR3 DNA: TGCGCCAGCAGCCAAGACTATTCTGGGACAGCGGCCTACACCTTC

D gene: TRBD1
clone size: NA
J gene: TRBJ1-6
V gene: TRBV10-2
CDR3 protein: CASSDPGQAYSPLHF
CDR3 DNA: TGCGCCAGCAGTGACCCTGGACAGGCCTATTCACCCCTCCACTTT

D gene: TRBD2
clone size: NA
J gene: TRBJ2-1
V gene: TRBV11-2
CDR3 protein: CASSPLAGGPYNEQFF
CDR3 DNA: TGTGCCAGCAGCCCCCTAGCGGGGGGGCCCTACAATGAGCAGTTCTTC

D gene: NA
clone size: once
J gene: TRBJ2-5
V gene: TRBV18
CDR3 protein: CASSPSMQETQYF
CDR3 DNA: TGTGCCAGCTCCCCAAGCATGCAAGAGACCCAGTACTTC

D gene: NA
clone size: NA
J gene: TRBJ2-3
V gene: TRBV5-1
CDR3 protein: CASSLQAASTDTQYF
CDR3 DNA: TGCGCCAGCAGCTTACAAGCGGCCAGCACAGATACGCAGTATTTT

D gene: NA
clone size: NA
J gene: TRBJ2-2
V gene: TRBV7-9
CDR3 protein: CASSFGAGELFF
CDR3 DNA: TGTGCCAGCAGCTTCGGGGCCGGGGAGCTGTTTTTT

D gene: TRBD1
clone size: NA
J gene: TRBJ2-7
V gene: TRBV30
CDR3 protein: CAWSPPGGQGYEQYF
CDR3 DNA: TGTGCCTGGAGTCCCCCTGGGGGACAGGGGTACGAGCAGTACTTC

D gene: NA
clone size: NA
J gene: TRBJ2-2
V gene: TRBV19
CDR3 protein: CASSIVSGNTGELFF
CDR3 DNA: TGTGCCAGTAGTATAGTTTCCGGGAACACCGGGGAGCTGTTTTTT

D gene: NA
clone size: NA
J gene: TRBJ2-1
V gene: TRBV7-8
CDR3 protein: CASSLSLGQNNEQFF
CDR3 DNA: TGTGCCAGCAGCTTAAGTCTTGGGCAGAACAATGAGCAGTTCTTC

D gene: TRBD2
clone size: NA
J gene: TRBJ2-3
V gene: TRBV2
CDR3 protein: CASRYGTSGADTQYF
CDR3 DNA: TGTGCCAGCAGATACGGGACCAGCGGGGCAGATACGCAGTATTTT

D gene: NA
clone size: once
J gene: TRBJ2-6
V gene: TRBV5-1
CDR3 protein: CASSGTGSGANVLTF
CDR3 DNA: TGCGCCAGCAGCGGTACAGGCTCTGGGGCCAACGTCCTGACTTTC

D gene: NA
clone size: NA
J gene: TRBJ2-7
V gene: TRBV10-3
CDR3 protein: CAISESGGSFPYEQYF
CDR3 DNA: TGTGCCATCAGTGAGTCAGGCGGCTCCTTCCCCTACGAGCAGTACTTC

D gene: TRBD2
clone size: NA
J gene: TRBJ2-3
V gene: TRBV10-2
CDR3 protein: CASRGTSPGRDTQYF
CDR3 DNA: TGCGCCAGCAGGGGGACTAGTCCAGGGAGAGATACGCAGTATTTT

D gene: TRBD1
clone size: NA
J gene: TRBJ2-3
V gene: TRBV18
CDR3 protein: CASSPGTAEGGTQYF
CDR3 DNA: TGTGCCAGCTCACCGGGGACAGCGGAAGGAGGTACGCAGTATTTT

D gene: TRBD2
clone size: NA
J gene: TRBJ2-7
V gene: TRBV7-9
CDR3 protein: CSSSKLAGGPRSYEQYF
CDR3 DNA: TGTTCCAGCAGCAAACTAGCGGGAGGGCCCCGATCCTACGAGCAGTACTTC

D gene: NA
clone size: NA
J gene: TRBJ1-1
V gene: TRBV5-1
CDR3 protein: CASSLAPGITEAFF
CDR3 DNA: TGCGCCAGCAGCTTGGCTCCGGGGATCACTGAAGCTTTCTTT

D gene: NA
clone size: NA
J gene: TRBJ2-7
V gene: TRBV12-5
CDR3 protein: CASGFLDKSYEQYF
CDR3 DNA: TGTGCTAGTGGTTTTTTAGACAAATCCTACGAGCAGTACTTC

D gene: NA
clone size: once
J gene: TRBJ1-3
V gene: TRBV13
CDR3 protein: CASSAAGLSGNTIYF
CDR3 DNA: TGTGCCAGCAGCGCGGCAGGGTTGTCTGGAAACACCATATATTTT

D gene: NA
clone size: NA
J gene: TRBJ2-1
V gene: TRBV6-6
CDR3 protein: CASRTASSYNEQFF
CDR3 DNA: TGTGCCAGCAGAACTGCAAGCTCCTACAATGAGCAGTTCTTC

D gene: TRBD1
clone size: NA
J gene: TRBJ1-1
V gene: TRBV28
CDR3 protein: CASRVSGGTEAFF
CDR3 DNA: TGTGCCAGCAGGGTGTCAGGGGGCACTGAAGCTTTCTTT

D gene: TRBD1
clone size: NA
J gene: TRBJ1-1
V gene: TRBV2
CDR3 protein: CASSEATGGRAFF
CDR3 DNA: TGTGCCAGCAGTGAAGCGACAGGGGGGAGAGCTTTCTTT

D gene: TRBD1
clone size: NA
J gene: TRBJ2-6
V gene: TRBV7-9
CDR3 protein: CASSPALGQGAAGANVLTF
CDR3 DNA: TGTGCCAGCAGCCCTGCTTTGGGACAGGGTGCTGCTGGGGCCAACGTCCTGACTTTC

D gene: TRBD2
clone size: few
J gene: TRBJ2-7
V gene: TRBV7-9
CDR3 protein: CASSLPGTSSEQYF
CDR3 DNA: TGTGCCAGCAGTCTACCCGGGACTAGCTCCGAGCAGTACTTC

D gene: NA
clone size: NA
J gene: TRBJ1-4
V gene: TRBV19
CDR3 protein: CASSTRWGDEKLFF
CDR3 DNA: TGTGCCAGTAGCACGAGGTGGGGGGATGAAAAACTGTTTTTT

D gene: NA
clone size: NA
J gene: TRBJ1-1
V gene: TRBV6-5
CDR3 protein: CASSYSDTNTEAFF
CDR3 DNA: TGTGCCAGCAGTTACTCCGACACGAACACTGAAGCTTTCTTT

D gene: TRBD1
clone size: few
J gene: TRBJ2-3
V gene: TRBV7-3
CDR3 protein: CASSLGTGGRWADTQYF
CDR3 DNA: TGTGCCAGCAGCCTGGGGACAGGGGGTCGGTGGGCAGATACGCAGTATTTT

D gene: TRBD1
clone size: NA
J gene: TRBJ2-3
V gene: TRBV4-1
CDR3 protein: CASSLPTGMADTQYF
CDR3 DNA: TGCGCCAGCAGCCTCCCGACAGGGATGGCAGATACGCAGTATTTT

D gene: TRBD1
clone size: few
J gene: TRBJ1-1
V gene: TRBV10-2
CDR3 protein: CASSGTQGARTEAFF
CDR3 DNA: TGCGCCAGCAGCGGGACCCAGGGGGCGCGAACTGAAGCTTTCTTT

D gene: TRBD1
clone size: few
J gene: TRBJ1-1
V gene: TRBV25-1
CDR3 protein: CASSLTQGAAFF
CDR3 DNA: TGTGCCAGCAGCCTTACACAGGGGGCTGCTTTCTTT

D gene: NA
clone size: NA
J gene: TRBJ1-4
V gene: TRBV27
CDR3 protein: CASSLLGRTNEKLFF
CDR3 DNA: TGTGCCAGCAGTTTATTGGGGAGAACTAATGAAAAACTGTTTTTT

D gene: TRBD1
clone size: few
J gene: TRBJ2-2
V gene: TRBV19
CDR3 protein: CASSTGTGPTGELFF
CDR3 DNA: TGTGCCAGTAGTACCGGGACAGGTCCCACCGGGGAGCTGTTTTTT